This TCR beta chain was identified in a study of chemoradiotherapy in HPV16-positive cancers. Points from the study as a whole: Candidate HPV-specific clones and E7-related TCR motifs grew in tumor during treatment.

Sequenced by immunoSEQ multiplex PCR; TCRdb stores in-frame clones only, minus some. The table shows roughly 30,000 clones, with approximately 92% occurring only once. Note on this clone: Its target is not known.

Source: blood, taken from a patient who underwent chemoradiotherapy. This TCR derives from a human donor with HPV-associated anogenital cancer.

The CDR3: CASSLGTLTGELFF. The CDR3 DNA sequence: TGTGCCAGCAGCTTGGGGACACTTACCGGGGAGCTGTTTTTT. The rearrangement uses TRBV5-8 and TRBJ2-2; weak D call: TRBD1 (5 bases). CDR3 length: 14 residues. V shed 0 bases and J shed 5 bases, with 8 bases lying between them. Germline CDR1 and CDR2: SGHTS and YDEGEE. The whole variable domain, filled in from reference TRBV5-8 and TRBJ2-2, reads EAGVTQSPTHLIKTRGQQATLRCSPISGHTSVYWYQQALGLGLQFLLWYDEGEERNRGNFPPRFSGRQFPNYSSELNVNALELEDSALYLCASSLGTLTGELFFGEGSRLTVL.